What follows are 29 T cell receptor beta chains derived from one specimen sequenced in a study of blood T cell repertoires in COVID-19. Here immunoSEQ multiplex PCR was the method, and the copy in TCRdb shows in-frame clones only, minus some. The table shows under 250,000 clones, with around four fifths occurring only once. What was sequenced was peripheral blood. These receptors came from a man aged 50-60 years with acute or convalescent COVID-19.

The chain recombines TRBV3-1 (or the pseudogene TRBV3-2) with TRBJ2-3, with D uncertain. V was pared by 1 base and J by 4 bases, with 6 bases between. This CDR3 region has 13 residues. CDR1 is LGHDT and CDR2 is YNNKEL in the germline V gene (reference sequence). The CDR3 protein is CASSQGTPDTQYF. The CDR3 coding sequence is TGTGCCAGCAGCCAAGGAACACCAGATACGCAGTATTTT.

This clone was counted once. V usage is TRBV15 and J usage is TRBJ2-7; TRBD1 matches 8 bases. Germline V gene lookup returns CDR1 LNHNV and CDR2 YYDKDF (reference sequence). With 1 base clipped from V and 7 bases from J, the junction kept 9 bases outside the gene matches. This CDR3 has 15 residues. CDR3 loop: CATSRAGGVLGEQYF. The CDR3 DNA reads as TGTGCCACCAGCAGAGCAGGGGGCGTCTTAGGAGAGCAGTACTTC.

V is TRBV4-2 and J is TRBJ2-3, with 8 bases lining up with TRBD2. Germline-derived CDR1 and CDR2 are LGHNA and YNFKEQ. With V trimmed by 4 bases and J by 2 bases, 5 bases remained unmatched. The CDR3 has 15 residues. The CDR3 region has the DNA TGTGCCAGCAGCCCGGGTAGCGGGAACACAGATACGCAGTATTTT. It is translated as CASSPGSGNTDTQYF.

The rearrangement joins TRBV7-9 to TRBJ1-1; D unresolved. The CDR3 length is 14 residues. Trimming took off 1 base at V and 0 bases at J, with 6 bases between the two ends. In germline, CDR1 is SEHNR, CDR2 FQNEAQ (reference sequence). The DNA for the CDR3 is TGTGCCAGCAGCTTAGTGCAGATGAACACTGAAGCTTTCTTT. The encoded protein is CASSLVQMNTEAFF.

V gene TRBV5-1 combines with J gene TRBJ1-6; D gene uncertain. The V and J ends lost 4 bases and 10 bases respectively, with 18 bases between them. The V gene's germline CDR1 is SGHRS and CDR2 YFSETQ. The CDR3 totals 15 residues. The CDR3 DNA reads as TGCGCCAGCAGCCCCCGGGAGGATTACGGATCACCCCTCCACTTT. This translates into CASSPREDYGSPLHF. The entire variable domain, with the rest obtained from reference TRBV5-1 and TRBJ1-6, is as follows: KAGVTQTPRYLIKTRGQQVTLSCSPISGHRSVSWYQQTPGQGLQFLFEYFSETQRNKGNFPGRFSGRQFSNSRSEMNVSTLELGDSALYLCASSPREDYGSPLHFGNGTRLTVT.

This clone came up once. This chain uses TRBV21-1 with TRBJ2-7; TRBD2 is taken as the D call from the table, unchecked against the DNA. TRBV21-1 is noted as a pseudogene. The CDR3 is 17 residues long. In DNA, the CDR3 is TGTGCCAGCAGCAAACATTACGGGACTAGTCGCAGCTACGAGCAGTACTTC. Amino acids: CASSKHYGTSRSYEQYF.

The CDR3 DNA reads TGTGCCAGCAGCTTAGGCGGGACCCCTCGCAATGAGCAGTTCTTC. The encoded protein is CASSLGGTPRNEQFF. The chain carries TRBV5-6 and TRBJ2-1, with D possibly being TRBD2 (6 bases). The germline V gene has CDR1 SGHDT and CDR2 YYEEEE. Trimming cost V 2 bases and J 6 bases, with 15 bases left between them. This CDR3 region has 15 residues.

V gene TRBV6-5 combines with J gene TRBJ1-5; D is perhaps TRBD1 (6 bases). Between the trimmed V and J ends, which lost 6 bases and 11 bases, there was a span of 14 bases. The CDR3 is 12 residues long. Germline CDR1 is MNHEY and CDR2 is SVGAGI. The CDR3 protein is CASRPRQGTQHF. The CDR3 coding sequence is TGTGCCAGCAGACCCCGCCAGGGGACCCAGCATTTT.

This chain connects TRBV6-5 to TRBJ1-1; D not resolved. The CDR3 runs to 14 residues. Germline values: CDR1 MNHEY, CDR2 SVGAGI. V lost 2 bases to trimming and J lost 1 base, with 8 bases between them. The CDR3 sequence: CASSYNGGNTEAFF. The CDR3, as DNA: TGTGCCAGCAGTTACAACGGTGGGAACACTGAAGCTTTCTTT.

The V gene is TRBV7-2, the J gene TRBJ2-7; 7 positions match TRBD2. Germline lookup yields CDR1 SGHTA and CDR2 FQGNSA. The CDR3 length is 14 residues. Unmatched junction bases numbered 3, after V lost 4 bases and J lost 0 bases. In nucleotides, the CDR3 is TGTGCCAGCAGCTCCCGGACTAGCTCCTACGAGCAGTACTTC. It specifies CASSSRTSSYEQYF. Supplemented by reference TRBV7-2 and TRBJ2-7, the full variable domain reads GAGVSQSPSNKVTEKGKDVELRCDPISGHTALYWYRQSLGQGLEFLIYFQGNSAPDKSGLPSDRFSAERTGGSVSTLTIQRTQQEDSAVYLCASSSRTSSYEQYFGPGTRLTVT.

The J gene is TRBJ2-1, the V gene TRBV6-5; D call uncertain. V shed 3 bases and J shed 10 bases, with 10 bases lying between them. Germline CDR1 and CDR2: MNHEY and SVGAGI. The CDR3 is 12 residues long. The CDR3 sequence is CASSYGDLEQFF. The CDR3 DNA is TGTGCCAGCAGTTATGGAGACCTCGAGCAGTTCTTC.

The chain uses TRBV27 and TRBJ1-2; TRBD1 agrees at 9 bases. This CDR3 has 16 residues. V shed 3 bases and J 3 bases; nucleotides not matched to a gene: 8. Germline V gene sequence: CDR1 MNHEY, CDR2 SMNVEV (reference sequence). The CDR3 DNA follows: TGTGCCAGCAGTTTGAGTGGACAGGGGAAGGACTATGGCTACACCTTC. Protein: CASSLSGQGKDYGYTF.

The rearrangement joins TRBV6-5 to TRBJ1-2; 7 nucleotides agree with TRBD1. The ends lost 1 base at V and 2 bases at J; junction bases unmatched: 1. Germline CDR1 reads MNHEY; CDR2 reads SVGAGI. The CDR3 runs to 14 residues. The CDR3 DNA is TGTGCCAGCAGTTACTTGGACAGGAACTATGGCTACACCTTC. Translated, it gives CASSYLDRNYGYTF.

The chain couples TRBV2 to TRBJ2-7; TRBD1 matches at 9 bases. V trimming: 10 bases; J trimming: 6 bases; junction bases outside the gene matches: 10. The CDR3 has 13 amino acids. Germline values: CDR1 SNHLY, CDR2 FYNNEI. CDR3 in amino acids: CATTYTGGREQYF. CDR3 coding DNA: TGTGCCACCACCTATACAGGGGGCCGCGAGCAGTACTTC.

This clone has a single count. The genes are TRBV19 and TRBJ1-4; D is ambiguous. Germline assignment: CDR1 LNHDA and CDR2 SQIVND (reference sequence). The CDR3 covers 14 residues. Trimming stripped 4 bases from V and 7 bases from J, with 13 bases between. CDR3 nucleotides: TGTGCCAGTAGTACCCCCCGAGTTGGTGAAAAACTGTTTTTT. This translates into CASSTPRVGEKLFF.

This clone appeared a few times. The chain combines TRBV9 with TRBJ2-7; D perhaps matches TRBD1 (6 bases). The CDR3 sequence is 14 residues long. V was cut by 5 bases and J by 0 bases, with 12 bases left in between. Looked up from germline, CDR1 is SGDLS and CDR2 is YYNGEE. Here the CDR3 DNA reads TGTGCCAGCAGTCGTACAGGGACCTCCTACGAGCAGTACTTC. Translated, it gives CASSRTGTSYEQYF.

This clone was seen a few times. CDR3 protein: CASSLDAFLGNTIYF. Here the CDR3 DNA reads TGCGCCAGCAGCTTGGATGCGTTTCTGGGAAACACCATATATTTT. This chain links TRBV5-1 with TRBJ1-3; D unclear. Germline V gene lookup returns CDR1 SGHRS and CDR2 YFSETQ. Deletions cut 0 bases from V and 4 bases from J, with 11 bases between. This CDR3 has 15 amino acids.

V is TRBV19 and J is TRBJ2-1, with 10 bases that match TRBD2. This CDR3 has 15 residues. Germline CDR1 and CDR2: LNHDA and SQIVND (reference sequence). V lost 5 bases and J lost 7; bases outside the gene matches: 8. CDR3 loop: CASSPRWTSGNEQFF. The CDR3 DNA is TGTGCCAGTAGTCCCCGATGGACTAGCGGAAATGAGCAGTTCTTC.

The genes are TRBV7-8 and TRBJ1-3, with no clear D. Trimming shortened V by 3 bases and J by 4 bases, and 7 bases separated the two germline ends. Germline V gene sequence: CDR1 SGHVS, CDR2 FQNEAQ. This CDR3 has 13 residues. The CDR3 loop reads CASSFLDGNTIYF. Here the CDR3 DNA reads TGTGCCAGCAGCTTCCTAGACGGAAACACCATATATTTT.

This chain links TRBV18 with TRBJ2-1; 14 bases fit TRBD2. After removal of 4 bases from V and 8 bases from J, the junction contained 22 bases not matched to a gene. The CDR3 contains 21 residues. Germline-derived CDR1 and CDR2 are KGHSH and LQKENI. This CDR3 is CASSQTDLSGTSGRRGDEQFF. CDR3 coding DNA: TGTGCCAGCTCACAAACGGACCTTTCCGGGACTAGCGGGAGACGCGGCGATGAGCAGTTCTTC. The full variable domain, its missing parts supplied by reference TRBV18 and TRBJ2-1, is NAGVMQNPRHLVRRRGQEARLRCSPMKGHSHVYWYRQLPEEGLKFMVYLQKENIIDESGMPKERFSAEFPKEGPSILRIQQVVRGDSAAYFCASSQTDLSGTSGRRGDEQFFGPGTRLTVL.

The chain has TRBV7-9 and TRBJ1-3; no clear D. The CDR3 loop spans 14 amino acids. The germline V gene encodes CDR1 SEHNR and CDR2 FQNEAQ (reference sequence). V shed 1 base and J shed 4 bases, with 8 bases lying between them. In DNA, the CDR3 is TGTGCCAGCAGCTTAGGTCCCTCCGGAAACACCATATATTTT. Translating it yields CASSLGPSGNTIYF.

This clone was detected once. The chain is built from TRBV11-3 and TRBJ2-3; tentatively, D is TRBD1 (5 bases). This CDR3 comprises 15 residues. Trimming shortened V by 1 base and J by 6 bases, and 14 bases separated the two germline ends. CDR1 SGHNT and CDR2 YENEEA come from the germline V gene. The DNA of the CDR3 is TGTGCCAGCAGCTTAGGTATGGGGCGTGCGGATACGCAGTATTTT. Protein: CASSLGMGRADTQYF.

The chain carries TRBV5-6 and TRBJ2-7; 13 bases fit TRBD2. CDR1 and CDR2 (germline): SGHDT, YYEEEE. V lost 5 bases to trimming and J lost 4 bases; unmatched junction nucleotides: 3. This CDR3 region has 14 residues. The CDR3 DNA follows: TGTGCCAGCAGTCCGGGACTAGCGGGATACGAGCAGTACTTC. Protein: CASSPGLAGYEQYF.

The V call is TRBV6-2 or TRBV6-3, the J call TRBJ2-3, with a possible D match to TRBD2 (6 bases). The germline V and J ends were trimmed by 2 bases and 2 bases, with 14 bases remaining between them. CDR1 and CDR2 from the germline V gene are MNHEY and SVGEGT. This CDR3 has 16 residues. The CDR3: CASSYGLRDSTDTQYF. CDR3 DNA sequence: TGTGCCAGCAGTTACGGCCTGAGGGACTCCACAGATACGCAGTATTTT.

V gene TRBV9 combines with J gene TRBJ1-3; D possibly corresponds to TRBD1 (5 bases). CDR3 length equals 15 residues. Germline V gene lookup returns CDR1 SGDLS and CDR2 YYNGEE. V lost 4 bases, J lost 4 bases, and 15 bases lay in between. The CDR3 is CASSPGQGAGNTIYF. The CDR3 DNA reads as TGTGCCAGCAGCCCAGGGCAGGGTGCGGGAAACACCATATATTTT.

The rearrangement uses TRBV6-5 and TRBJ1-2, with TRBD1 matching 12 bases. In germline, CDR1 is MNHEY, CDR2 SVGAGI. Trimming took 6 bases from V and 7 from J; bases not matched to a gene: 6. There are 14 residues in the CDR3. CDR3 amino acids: CASRGTGGSGGYTF. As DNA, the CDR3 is TGTGCCAGCAGGGGGACAGGGGGCAGCGGTGGCTACACCTTC.

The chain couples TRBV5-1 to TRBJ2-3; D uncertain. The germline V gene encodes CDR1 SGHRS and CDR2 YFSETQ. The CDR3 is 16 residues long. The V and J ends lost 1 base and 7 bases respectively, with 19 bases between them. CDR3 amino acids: CASSLWQATSEYTQYF. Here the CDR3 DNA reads TGCGCCAGCAGCTTGTGGCAGGCCACCTCCGAATATACGCAGTATTTT.

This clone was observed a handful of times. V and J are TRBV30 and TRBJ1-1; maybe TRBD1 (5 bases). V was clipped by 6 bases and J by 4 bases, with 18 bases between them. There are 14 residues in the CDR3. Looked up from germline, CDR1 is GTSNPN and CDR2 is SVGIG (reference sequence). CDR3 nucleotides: TGTGCCTGTCGGGGGGGTAAGGAGACCACTGAAGCTTTCTTT. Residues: CACRGGKETTEAFF.

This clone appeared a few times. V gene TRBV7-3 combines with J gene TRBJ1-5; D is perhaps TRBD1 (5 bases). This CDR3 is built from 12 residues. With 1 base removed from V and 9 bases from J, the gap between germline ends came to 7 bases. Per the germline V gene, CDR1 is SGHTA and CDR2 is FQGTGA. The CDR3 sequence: CASSLMGGPQHF. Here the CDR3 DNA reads TGTGCCAGCAGCTTAATGGGGGGGCCCCAGCATTTT.